The 10 T cell receptor beta chains below all came from one sample that was sequenced in a study of blood T cell repertoires in COVID-19 (dated by TCRdb to 2018 to 2020). The library came from the immunoSEQ multiplex PCR assay. As stored in TCRdb, this immuneACCESS dataset retains in-frame rearrangements with V and J assigned. A fraction of the clones does not appear; measured against another copy, unresolved V genes explain less than half of the discrepancy, and the remainder lacks a known reason. The sample table holds just over 150,000 clones, of which just under 85% were seen once. About 20% of the sample is in the top ten clones. The specimen sequenced was peripheral blood. Every receptor here comes from a woman at least 80 years old with acute or convalescent COVID-19.

In its sample, this clone was seen a few times. The rearrangement uses TRBV5-1 and TRBJ2-5; 8 bases line up with TRBD2. J gave up 9 bases and V 4 bases, and 2 bases lay outside the gene matches. CDR1 is SGHRS and CDR2 is YFSETQ in the germline V gene. This CDR3 is built from 11 residues. The CDR3 loop is CASSGGGPQYF. The CDR3 nucleotides are TGCGCCAGCAGCGGCGGGGGGCCCCAGTACTTC.

This clone came up a few times. This sequence joins TRBV3-1 (or the pseudogene TRBV3-2) and TRBJ2-1, with TRBD2 matching over 11 bases. The ends lost 5 bases at V and 2 bases at J; junction bases unmatched: 2. CDR1 is LGHDT, CDR2 YNNKEL, per germline (reference sequence). CDR3 length equals 15 residues. The CDR3 bases are TGTGCCAGCAGCAAACTAGCGGGGGCCTACAATGAGCAGTTCTTC. Its translation is CASSKLAGAYNEQFF.

J is TRBJ1-5 and V is TRBV15, with 7 bases that match TRBD1. In germline, CDR1 is LNHNV, CDR2 YYDKDF (reference sequence). J was trimmed by 4 bases and V by 3 bases; bases with no gene match: 6. CDR3 size: 15 residues. The chain's CDR3 is CATSSGGGPNQPQHF. The CDR3 DNA reads TGTGCCACCAGCAGCGGAGGGGGCCCTAATCAGCCCCAGCATTTT.

The J gene is TRBJ1-1, the V gene TRBV3-1 (or the pseudogene TRBV3-2); TRBD1 agrees at 8 bases. Germline CDR1 is LGHDT and CDR2 is YNNKEL (reference sequence). This CDR3 spans 15 amino acids. The V gene end was trimmed by 6 bases and the J gene end by 4 bases; junction bases not matched to a gene: 10. In nucleotides, the CDR3 is TGTGCCAGCAGTCTTCTCGACAGGGGAGGCACTGAAGCTTTCTTT. Protein sequence: CASSLLDRGGTEAFF.

The chain joins TRBV6-5 to TRBJ2-5; no firm D call. V gave up 8 bases and J gave up 4 bases, with 14 bases separating them. The CDR3 is 13 residues long. CDR1 MNHEY and CDR2 SVGAGI come from the germline V gene. The CDR3 sequence: CASQDPRGETQYF. DNA for the CDR3: TGTGCCAGCCAAGACCCCAGAGGAGAGACCCAGTACTTC.

In its sample, this clone was seen once. The genes are TRBV5-1 and TRBJ2-5, with 13 bases that match TRBD2. Germline assignment: CDR1 SGHRS and CDR2 YFSETQ. V gave up 4 bases and J gave up 5 bases; unmatched junction bases: 8. The CDR3 spans 16 residues. The CDR3 DNA sequence: TGCGCCAGCAGCCCCTTCGGACTAGCGGGAGTTGAGACCCAGTACTTC. Its protein is CASSPFGLAGVETQYF.

The chain links TRBV2 to TRBJ2-3; D gene uncertain. Trimming pared 4 bases from V and 0 bases from J, leaving 11 bases between. The germline gives CDR1 SNHLY, CDR2 FYNNEI. This CDR3 has 15 amino acids. The DNA for the CDR3 is TGTGCCAGCAGTGCCCGCGATCCTAGCACAGATACGCAGTATTTT. Protein product: CASSARDPSTDTQYF.

The V gene is TRBV27, the J gene TRBJ2-2; 7 nucleotides line up with TRBD2. V lost 4 bases and J lost 7; bases outside the gene matches: 6. The CDR3 is 14 residues long. CDR1 is MNHEY, CDR2 SMNVEV, per germline (reference sequence). CDR3 DNA: TGTGCCAGCAGTTCAAATCTAGCGGACGGGGAGCTGTTTTTT. Translated, it gives CASSSNLADGELFF.

V usage is TRBV4-2 and J usage is TRBJ2-4; D perhaps matches TRBD2 (5 bases). V was clipped by 0 bases and J by 0 bases, with 9 bases between them. CDR3 length equals 16 residues. Germline CDR1 LGHNA, CDR2 YNFKEQ. CDR3 coding DNA: TGTGCCAGCAGCCAAGATAGAGCGGTAGCCAAAAACATTCAGTACTTC. The encoded protein is CASSQDRAVAKNIQYF.

A single count supports this clone. The J gene is TRBJ1-2, the V gene TRBV7-2; the D gene is possibly TRBD1 (5 bases). Looked up from germline, CDR1 is SGHTA and CDR2 is FQGNSA. The ends were cut back, 1 base at V and 4 bases at J, with 16 bases in the middle. This CDR3 is built from 16 residues. In nucleotides, the CDR3 is TGTGCCAGCAGCTTAGTTCAGGGCGGAATTGGCTATGGCTACACCTTC. Translation gives CASSLVQGGIGYGYTF.